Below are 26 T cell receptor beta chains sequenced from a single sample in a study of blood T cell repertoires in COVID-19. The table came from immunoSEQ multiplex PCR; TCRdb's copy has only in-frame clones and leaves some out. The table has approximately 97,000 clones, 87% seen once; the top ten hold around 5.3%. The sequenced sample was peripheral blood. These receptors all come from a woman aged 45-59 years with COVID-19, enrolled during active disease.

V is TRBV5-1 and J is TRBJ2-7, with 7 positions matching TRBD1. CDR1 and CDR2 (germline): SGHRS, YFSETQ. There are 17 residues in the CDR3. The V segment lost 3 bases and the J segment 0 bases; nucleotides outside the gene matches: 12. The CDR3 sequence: CASSWQDRPPHSYEQYF. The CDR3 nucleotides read TGCGCCAGCAGCTGGCAGGACAGGCCGCCCCACTCCTACGAGCAGTACTTC.

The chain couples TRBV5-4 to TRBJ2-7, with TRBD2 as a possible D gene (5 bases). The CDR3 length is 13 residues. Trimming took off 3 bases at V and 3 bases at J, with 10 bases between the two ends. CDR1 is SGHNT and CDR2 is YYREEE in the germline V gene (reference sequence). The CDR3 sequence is CASSSGSGYEQYF. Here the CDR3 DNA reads TGTGCCAGCAGCTCGGGGTCGGGCTACGAGCAGTACTTC.

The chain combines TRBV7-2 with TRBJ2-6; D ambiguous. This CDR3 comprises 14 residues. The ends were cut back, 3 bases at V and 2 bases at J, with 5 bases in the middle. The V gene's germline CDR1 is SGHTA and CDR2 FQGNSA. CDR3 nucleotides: TGTGCCAGCAGCTTTTCCGCTGGGGCCAACGTCCTGACTTTC. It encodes CASSFSAGANVLTF.

For the CDR3, the DNA is TGCGCCAGCAGCTCCACAGGGGTTCCACCCCTCCACTTT. Protein: CASSSTGVPPLHF. The V and J genes are TRBV5-1 and TRBJ1-6, with 7 bases matching TRBD1. The germline CDR1 and CDR2 sequences are SGHRS and YFSETQ. V lost 3 bases to trimming and J lost 11 bases; unmatched junction nucleotides: 5. The CDR3 sequence is 13 residues long.

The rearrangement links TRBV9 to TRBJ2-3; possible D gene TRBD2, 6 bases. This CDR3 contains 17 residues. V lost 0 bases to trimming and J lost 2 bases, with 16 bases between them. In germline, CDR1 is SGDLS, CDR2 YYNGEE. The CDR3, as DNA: TGTGCCAGCAGCGTAGGCCGGGGGATCCCCACCACAGATACGCAGTATTTT. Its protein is CASSVGRGIPTTDTQYF.

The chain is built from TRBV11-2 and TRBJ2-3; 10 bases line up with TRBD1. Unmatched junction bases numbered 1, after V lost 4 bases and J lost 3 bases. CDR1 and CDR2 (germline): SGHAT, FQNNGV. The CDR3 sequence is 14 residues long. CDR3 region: CASSSDRGTDTQYF. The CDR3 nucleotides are TGTGCCAGCAGCTCGGACAGGGGGACAGATACGCAGTATTTT. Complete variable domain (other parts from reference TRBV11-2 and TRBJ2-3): EAGVAQSPRYKIIEKRQSVAFWCNPISGHATLYWYQQILGQGPKLLIQFQNNGVVDDSQLPKDRFSAERLKGVDSTLKIQPAKLEDSAVYLCASSSDRGTDTQYFGPGTRLTVL.

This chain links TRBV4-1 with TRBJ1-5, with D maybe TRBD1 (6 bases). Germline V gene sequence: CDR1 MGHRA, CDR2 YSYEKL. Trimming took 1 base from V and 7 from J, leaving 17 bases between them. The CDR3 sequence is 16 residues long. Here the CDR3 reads CASSQVSRGFGQPQHF. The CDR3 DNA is TGCGCCAGCAGCCAAGTCAGCAGGGGTTTTGGGCAGCCCCAGCATTTT.

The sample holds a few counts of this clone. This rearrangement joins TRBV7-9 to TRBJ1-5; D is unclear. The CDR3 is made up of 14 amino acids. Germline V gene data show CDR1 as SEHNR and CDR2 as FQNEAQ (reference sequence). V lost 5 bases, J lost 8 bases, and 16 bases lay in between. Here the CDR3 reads CASSRSLDTEPQHF. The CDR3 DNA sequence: TGTGCCAGCAGCCGCTCGTTGGATACAGAGCCCCAGCATTTT.

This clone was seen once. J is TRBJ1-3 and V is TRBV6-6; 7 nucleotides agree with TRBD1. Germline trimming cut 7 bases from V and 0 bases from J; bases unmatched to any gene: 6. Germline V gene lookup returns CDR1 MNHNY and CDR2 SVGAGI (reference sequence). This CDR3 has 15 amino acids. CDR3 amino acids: CASTRQGISGNTIYF. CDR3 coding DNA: TGTGCCAGCACTCGACAGGGTATCTCTGGAAACACCATATATTTT.

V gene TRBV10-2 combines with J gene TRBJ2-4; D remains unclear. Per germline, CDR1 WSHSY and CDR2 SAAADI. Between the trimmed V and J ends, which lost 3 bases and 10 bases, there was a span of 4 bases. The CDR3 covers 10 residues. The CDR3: CASSDGIQYF. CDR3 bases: TGCGCCAGCAGTGACGGTATTCAGTACTTC.

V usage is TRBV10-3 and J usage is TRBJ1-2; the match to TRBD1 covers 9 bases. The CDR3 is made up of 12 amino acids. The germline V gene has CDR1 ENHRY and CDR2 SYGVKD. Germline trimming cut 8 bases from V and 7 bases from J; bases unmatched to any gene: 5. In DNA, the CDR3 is TGTGCCATCCGAGACAGGGGGGGTGGCTACACCTTC. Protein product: CAIRDRGGGYTF.

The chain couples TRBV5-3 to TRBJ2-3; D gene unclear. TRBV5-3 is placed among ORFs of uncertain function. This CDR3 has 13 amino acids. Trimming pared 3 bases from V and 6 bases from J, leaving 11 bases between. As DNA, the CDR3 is TGTGCCAGAAGCTGTCCCACTTCGGATACGCAGTATTTT. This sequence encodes CARSCPTSDTQYF.

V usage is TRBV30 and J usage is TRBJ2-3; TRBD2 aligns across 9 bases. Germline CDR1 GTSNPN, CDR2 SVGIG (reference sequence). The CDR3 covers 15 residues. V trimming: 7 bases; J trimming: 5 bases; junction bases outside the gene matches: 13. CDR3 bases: TGTGCCTCCACCCCGTTAGCGGGGGCGGGAGATACGCAGTATTTT. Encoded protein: CASTPLAGAGDTQYF.

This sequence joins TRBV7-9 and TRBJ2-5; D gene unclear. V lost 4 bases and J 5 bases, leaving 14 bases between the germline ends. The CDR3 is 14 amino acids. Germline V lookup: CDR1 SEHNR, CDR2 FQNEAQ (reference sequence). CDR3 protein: CASSSLSAWETQYF. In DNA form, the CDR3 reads TGTGCCAGCAGCTCCCTGAGCGCTTGGGAGACCCAGTACTTC.

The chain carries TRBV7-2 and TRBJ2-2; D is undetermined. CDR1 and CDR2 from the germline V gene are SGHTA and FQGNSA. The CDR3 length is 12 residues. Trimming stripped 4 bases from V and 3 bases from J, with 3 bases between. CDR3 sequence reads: CASSSDTGELFF. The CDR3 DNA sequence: TGTGCCAGCAGCTCAGACACCGGGGAGCTGTTTTTT.

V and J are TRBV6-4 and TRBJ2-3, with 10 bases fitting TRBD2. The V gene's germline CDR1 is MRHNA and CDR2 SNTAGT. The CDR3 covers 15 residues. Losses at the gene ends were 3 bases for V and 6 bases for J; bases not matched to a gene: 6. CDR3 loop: CASSESGGAWDTQYF. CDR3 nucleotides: TGTGCCAGCAGTGAAAGCGGGGGGGCCTGGGATACGCAGTATTTT.

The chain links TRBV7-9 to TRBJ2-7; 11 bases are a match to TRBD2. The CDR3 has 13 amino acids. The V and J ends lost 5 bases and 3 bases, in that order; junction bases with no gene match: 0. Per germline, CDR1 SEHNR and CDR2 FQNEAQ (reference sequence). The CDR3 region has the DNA TGTGCCAGCAGCGGGACTAGCGGCTACGAGCAGTACTTC. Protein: CASSGTSGYEQYF.

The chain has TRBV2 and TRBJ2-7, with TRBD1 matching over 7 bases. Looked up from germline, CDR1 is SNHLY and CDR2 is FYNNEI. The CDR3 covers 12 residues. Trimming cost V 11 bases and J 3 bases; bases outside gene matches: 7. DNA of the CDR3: TGTGCCTCATTGGGACAGAGCTACGAGCAGTACTTC. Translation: CASLGQSYEQYF.

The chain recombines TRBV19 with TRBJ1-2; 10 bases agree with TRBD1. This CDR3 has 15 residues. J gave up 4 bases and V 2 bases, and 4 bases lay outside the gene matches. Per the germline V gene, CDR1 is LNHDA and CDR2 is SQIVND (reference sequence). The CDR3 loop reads CASSISGQGSYGYTF. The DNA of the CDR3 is TGTGCCAGTAGTATATCGGGACAGGGGTCCTATGGCTACACCTTC.

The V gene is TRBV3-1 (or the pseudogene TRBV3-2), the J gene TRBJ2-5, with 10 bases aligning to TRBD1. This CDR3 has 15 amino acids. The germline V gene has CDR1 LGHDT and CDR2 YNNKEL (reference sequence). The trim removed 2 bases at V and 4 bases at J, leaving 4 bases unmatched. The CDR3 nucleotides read TGTGCCAGCAGCCAAATGACAGGGGGCCGAGAGACCCAGTACTTC. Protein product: CASSQMTGGRETQYF.

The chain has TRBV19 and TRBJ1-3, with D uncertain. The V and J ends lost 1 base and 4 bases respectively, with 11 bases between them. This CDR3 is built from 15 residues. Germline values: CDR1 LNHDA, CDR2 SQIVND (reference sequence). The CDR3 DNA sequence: TGTGCCAGTAGTATAGTCGGAACGCGGGGAAACACCATATATTTT. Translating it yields CASSIVGTRGNTIYF. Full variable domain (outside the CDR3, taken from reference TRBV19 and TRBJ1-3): DGGITQSPKYLFRKEGQNVTLSCEQNLNHDAMYWYRQDPGQGLRLIYYSQIVNDFQKGDIAEGYSVSREKKESFPLTVTSAQKNPTAFYLCASSIVGTRGNTIYFGEGSWLTVV.

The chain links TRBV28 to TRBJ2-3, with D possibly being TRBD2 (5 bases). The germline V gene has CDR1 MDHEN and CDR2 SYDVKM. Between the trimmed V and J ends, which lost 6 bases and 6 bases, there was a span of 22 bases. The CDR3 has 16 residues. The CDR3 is CASRRGVRDITDTQYF. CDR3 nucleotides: TGTGCCAGCAGACGTGGGGTCCGGGATATAACGGATACGCAGTATTTT.

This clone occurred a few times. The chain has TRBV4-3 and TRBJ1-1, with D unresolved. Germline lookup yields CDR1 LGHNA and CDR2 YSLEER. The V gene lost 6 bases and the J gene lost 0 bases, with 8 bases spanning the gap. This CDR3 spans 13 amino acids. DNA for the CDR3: TGCGCCAGCAGACTGACACTGAACACTGAAGCTTTCTTT. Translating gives CASRLTLNTEAFF.

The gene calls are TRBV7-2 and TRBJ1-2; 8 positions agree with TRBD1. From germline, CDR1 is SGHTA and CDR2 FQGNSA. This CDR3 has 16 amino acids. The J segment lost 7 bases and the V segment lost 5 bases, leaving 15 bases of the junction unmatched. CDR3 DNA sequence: TGTGCCAGCAGCCCTCGTAGCGGACAGGGACCCCTTGGCTACACCTTC. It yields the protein CASSPRSGQGPLGYTF.

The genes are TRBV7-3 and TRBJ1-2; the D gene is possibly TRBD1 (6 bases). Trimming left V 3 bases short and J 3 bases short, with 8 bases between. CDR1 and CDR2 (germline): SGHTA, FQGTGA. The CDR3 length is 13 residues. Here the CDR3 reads CASSLTGDYGYTF. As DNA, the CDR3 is TGTGCCAGCAGCTTGACAGGTGACTATGGCTACACCTTC.

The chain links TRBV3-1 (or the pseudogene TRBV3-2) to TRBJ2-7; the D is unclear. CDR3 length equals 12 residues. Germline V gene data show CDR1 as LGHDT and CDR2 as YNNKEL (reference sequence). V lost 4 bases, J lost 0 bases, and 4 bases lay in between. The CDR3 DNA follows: TGTGCCAGCAGCCTTAGCTCCTACGAGCAGTACTTC. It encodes CASSLSSYEQYF.